The 17 T cell receptor beta chains in this list originate from one sample, sequenced in a study of regulatory T cells in long-lasting Graves disease. Stated time point: newly diagnosed GD, antithyroid drugs for less than 3 months. After RNA was extracted from PBMCs, the TCR library was made from it. Construction of the TCR beta libraries employed iRepertoire HTBI primers in conjunction with Arm-PCR of CDR3 regions. One entry per CDR3 protein, called by TCRdb with MiXCR from the multiplex PCR reads. This sample has 500,000 to 700,000 distinct CDR3 sequences, with approximately 15% found just once. These data are also associated with another study on T cells in Graves' hyperthyroidism and ophthalmopathy.

This sample comprised peripheral blood mononuclear cells (PBMCs), obtained at new diagnosis, from a patient treated with antithyroid drugs. The receptors shown here come from a woman aged 25 to 39 with Graves disease.

This clonotype was seen only a few times. Since a much larger clone is just one base distant, this may be a read error. The chain couples TRBV5-6 to TRBJ2-5; 7 bases fit TRBD1. This CDR3 is 13 amino acids long. V was pared by 2 bases and J by 3 bases, with 1 base of the junction left unmatched. Germline V gives CDR1 SGHDT, CDR2 YYEEEE. CDR3 DNA sequence: TGTGCCAGCAGCTTCGACAGGGAAGAGACCCAGTACTTC. Its translation: CASSFDREETQYF.

This clonotype was seen ten or more times. The chain joins TRBV28 to TRBJ2-7; D unclear. V lost 2 bases and J lost 4, with 6 bases in between. From germline, CDR1 is MDHEN and CDR2 SYDVKM. The CDR3 extends over 12 amino acids. CDR3 region: CASSLMRYEQYF. The CDR3 region has the DNA TGTGCCAGCAGTTTAATGAGGTACGAGCAGTACTTC.

In its sample, this clonotype was seen many times. The chain recombines TRBV6-2 or TRBV6-3 with TRBJ2-7; D call uncertain. Germline V gene sequence: CDR1 MNHEY, CDR2 SVGEGT. V shed 0 bases and J shed 2 bases, with 11 bases lying between them. The CDR3 sequence is 15 residues long. Here the CDR3 reads CASSYSLRVPYEQYF. CDR3 in DNA: TGTGCCAGCAGTTACTCGCTCCGGGTGCCCTACGAGCAGTACTTC.

Concerning this clonotype: One junction end disagrees with the germline gene, perhaps due to a read error. This chain links TRBV3-1 with TRBJ2-2; D not resolved. There are 14 residues in the CDR3. Germline V CDR1 and CDR2: LGHDT, YNNKEL (reference sequence). The CDR3 DNA follows: TGTGCCTGCAGCCAAGATTGGGGCACCGGGGAGCTGTTTTTT. Translated: CACSQDWGTGELFF.

The table lists this clonotype with a few counts. A much larger clone differs by one base, so this may be a read error. Because the CDR3 is missing its conserved closing phenylalanine or tryptophan, this is likely a read error. The rearrangement uses TRBV10-3 and TRBJ2-7; D is unresolved. The CDR3 loop spans 12 amino acids. The germline V gene encodes CDR1 ENHRY and CDR2 SYGVKD. V was shortened by 3 bases and J by 2 bases, with 5 bases between the two germline ends. This CDR3 reads CAISEDAYEQYL. CDR3 nucleotide sequence: TGTGCCATCAGTGAAGATGCCTACGAGCAGTACCTC.

This clonotype was counted many times. The chain uses TRBV7-8 and TRBJ1-5; tentatively, D is TRBD1 (5 bases). The germline gives CDR1 SGHVS, CDR2 FQNEAQ. The CDR3 covers 14 residues. V was shortened by 5 bases and J by 9 bases, with 17 bases between the two germline ends. The CDR3 nucleotides are TGTGCCAGCAGCCCTCGGGAGGGGTCTGGGCCCCAGCATTTT. Translated, it gives CASSPREGSGPQHF.

V gene TRBV7-3 combines with J gene TRBJ1-6, with 9 positions matching TRBD1. The CDR3 extends over 15 amino acids. The germline gives CDR1 SGHTA, CDR2 FQGTGA. V shed 5 bases and J 10 bases; nucleotides not matched to a gene: 9. The CDR3 protein is CASSRGTGSRSPLHF. The CDR3 DNA reads TGTGCCAGCAGCCGAGGGACAGGGAGCAGGTCACCCCTCCACTTT.

This clonotype showed up just a few times. The chain recombines TRBV9 with TRBJ2-1, with 7 bases aligning to TRBD2. Germline V gene lookup returns CDR1 SGDLS and CDR2 YYNGEE. The ends lost 0 bases at V and 0 bases at J; junction bases unmatched: 6. The CDR3 length is 17 residues. In nucleotides, the CDR3 is TGTGCCAGCAGCGTAGTCGTCGGGGGGAGCTCCTACAATGAGCAGTTCTTC. It encodes CASSVVVGGSSYNEQFF.

This clonotype appeared a few times. The rearrangement links TRBV27 to TRBJ1-4, with D tentatively TRBD1 (6 bases). Trimming took 9 bases from V and 7 from J, leaving 12 bases between them. Germline values: CDR1 MNHEY, CDR2 SMNVEV (reference sequence). The CDR3 is 12 amino acids. CDR3 nucleotide sequence: TGTGCCAGTTCGGGACATGGTGAAAAACTGTTTTTT. It encodes CASSGHGEKLFF.

This clonotype was observed a single time. The chain carries TRBV4-2 and TRBJ2-2; TRBD1 is a possible D gene (5 bases). The CDR3 loop spans 14 amino acids. Between the trimmed V and J ends, which lost 3 bases and 6 bases, there was a span of 11 bases. From germline, CDR1 is LGHNA and CDR2 YNFKEQ. The CDR3 DNA sequence: TGTGCCAGCAGCCATCGTGACAGTTCCGGGGAGCTGTTTTTT. Protein: CASSHRDSSGELFF.

This clonotype came up a few times. The chain joins TRBV14 to TRBJ1-6; perhaps TRBD1 as D (5 bases). Per the germline V gene, CDR1 is SGHDN and CDR2 is FVKESK. The CDR3 runs 15 residues. V shed 2 bases and J shed 10 bases, with 15 bases lying between them. The CDR3 nucleotides read TGTGCCAGCAGCCAACTGGGGCCCGCGAACTCACCCCTCCACTTT. Its translation is CASSQLGPANSPLHF.

This clonotype was recorded many times. This chain links TRBV27 with TRBJ2-5; D remains ambiguous. V lost 6 bases, J lost 5 bases, and 16 bases lay in between. Germline V CDR1 and CDR2: MNHEY, SMNVEV (reference sequence). This CDR3 has 14 residues. As DNA, the CDR3 is TGTGCCAGCAGGACGCGGCGGATGGGGGAGACCCAGTACTTC. It codes for CASRTRRMGETQYF.

The chain recombines TRBV28 with TRBJ2-3; 9 nucleotides match TRBD2. V shed 11 bases and J 1 base; nucleotides not matched to a gene: 10. From germline, CDR1 is MDHEN and CDR2 SYDVKM. CDR3 length: 15 amino acids. The CDR3 DNA reads TGTGCCGTTCGAGGTGCGGGAGGGGGCACAGATACGCAGTATTTT. Amino acids: CAVRGAGGGTDTQYF.

This clonotype came up many times. The chain links TRBV30 to TRBJ1-5; D perhaps matches TRBD1 (5 bases). Germline loops: CDR1 GTSNPN, CDR2 SVGIG (reference sequence). The length of the CDR3 is 13 residues. The V end lost 5 bases, the J end lost 4 bases, and 12 bases lay between the germline ends. The CDR3 nucleotides read TGTGCCTGGTCTTATGGGGGGAATCAGCCCCAGCATTTT. Translated, it gives CAWSYGGNQPQHF.

For the CDR3, the DNA is TGTGCCAGCTCATCCTTGACAGGGAACACCGGGGAGCTGTTTTTT. Translating it yields CASSSLTGNTGELFF. The genes are TRBV18 and TRBJ2-2; weak D call: TRBD1 (6 bases). Germline lookup yields CDR1 KGHSH and CDR2 LQKENI. V was trimmed by 5 bases and J by 1 base, leaving 11 bases between them. The CDR3 runs 15 residues.

The chain couples TRBV20-1 to TRBJ1-1; 7 nucleotides line up with TRBD1. CDR1 DFQATT and CDR2 SNEGSKA come from the germline V gene (reference sequence). CDR3 length: 13 amino acids. Trimming removed 3 bases from V and 4 bases from J; junction bases left unmatched: 5. CDR3 in DNA: TGCAGTGCTAGTAAAGGGGGCGTCACTGAAGCTTTCTTT. Its protein is CSASKGGVTEAFF.

The CDR3 nucleotides are TGCGCCAGCAGCCCCGTTATTGTCCGTTGGGATACTGAAGCTTTCTTT. Its protein is CASSPVIVRWDTEAFF. This chain connects TRBV5-1 to TRBJ1-1; D unclear. V was clipped by 4 bases and J by 5 bases, with 21 bases between them. The CDR3 length is 16 residues. Germline V CDR1 and CDR2: SGHRS, YFSETQ.